This entry describes one T cell receptor (beta chain). This sample is drawn from a study of blood T cell repertoires in COVID-19. Study-level information: Both acute and convalescent COVID-19 samples were obtained from the United States, Italy and Spain. PBMCs, B-cell-depleted T cells, or T cells were the source of the cDNA or gDNA that made up the material.

Original analysis: Nucleated cell number was recorded as an estimate derived from reference gene primer amplification. Method: immunoSEQ multiplex PCR; TCRdb's copy keeps in-frame clones and lacks some. The V and J calls and clone size are taken from that table; D and trimming were inferred from the DNA. The table records under 500,000 clones, approximately 90% of them present only once. The germline gives CDR1 MNHEY, CDR2 SVGAGI. Trimming at V came to 6 bases and at J to 9 bases, leaving 9 bases not matched to a gene. There are 15 residues in the CDR3. V and J are TRBV6-5 and TRBJ1-6; 9 bases are a match to TRBD1. The TCR originated in a woman in her twenties or thirties with acute or convalescent COVID-19. Sequenced material: peripheral blood. The CDR3 is CASRKPGQGTSPLHF. CDR3 coding DNA: TGTGCCAGCAGGAAACCGGGACAGGGTACTTCACCCCTCCACTTT.